This T cell receptor (beta chain) was captured in a study of blood T cells in healthy people across ages. Then a second PCR, running roughly 7 to 11 cycles, was carried out with a sample-barcoded 5' primer and a J-beta primer mix. In TCRdb, the 5' RACE reads were re-called with MiXCR into one record per CDR3 protein. The repertoire holds about 720,000 distinct CDR3 sequences, with around a fifth as singletons. With 5 bases removed from V and 4 bases from J, the gap between germline ends came to 11 bases. This CDR3 has 13 amino acids. Germline loops: CDR1 SGHRS, CDR2 YFSETQ. Peripheral blood, roughly 9.3 milliliters per donor, was collected.

The V call is TRBV5-1, the J call TRBJ2-3; no clear D. The sample was blood. This TCR derives from a man aged 70-80 years in good health. CDR3 bases: TGCGCCAGCAGGACTTTCTTGGCAGATACGCAGTATTTT. This encodes CASRTFLADTQYF. Looking up the rest from reference TRBV5-1 and TRBJ2-3 gives the full variable domain: KAGVTQTPRYLIKTRGQQVTLSCSPISGHRSVSWYQQTPGQGLQFLFEYFSETQRNKGNFPGRFSGRQFSNSRSEMNVSTLELGDSALYLCASRTFLADTQYFGPGTRLTVL.